What follows are 32 T cell receptor beta chains derived from one specimen sequenced in a study of T cells expressing NK-cell markers (dated by TCRdb to about 2020). Libraries were built with 5' RACE. The sequencer listed for this sample is Illumina HiSeq 2000. After reprocessing by TCRdb, each CDR3 protein sequence is one entry, and no DNA is given. This sample's records show 500,000 or so distinct CDR3 sequences. The biggest ten clones account for 3% to 4.5% of the sample. Material: blood T cells: a sorted CD56 or NKG2C T cell subset, CD4+ or CD8+ T cells, or bulk PBMC T cells (not recorded which). These receptors were collected from a man between 18 and 29 years old in good health. Donor details come from another sample of the same person, matched by shared clones.

J is TRBJ1-1 and V is TRBV20-1; TCRdb's D gene call, TRBD1, goes unchecked for lack of DNA. From germline, CDR1 is DFQATT and CDR2 SNEGSKA (reference sequence). The CDR3 runs 15 residues. CDR3 sequence reads: CSALLRTGLIGEAFF.

The J gene is TRBJ1-5, the V gene TRBV20-1; TCRdb's D call of TRBD1 is untestable without DNA. Looked up from germline, CDR1 is DFQATT and CDR2 is SNEGSKA (reference sequence). This CDR3 is 15 amino acids long. The chain's CDR3 is CSAQEPRGQGQPQHF.

The chain has TRBV2 and TRBJ1-1. The V gene's germline CDR1 is SNHLY and CDR2 FYNNEI. The CDR3 extends over 16 amino acids. This CDR3 is CASRGESKGWGTEAFF.

V usage is TRBV3-1 and J usage is TRBJ2-5; there is no DNA to check the TCRdb D call of TRBD2. The germline gives CDR1 LGHDT, CDR2 YNNKEL (reference sequence). The CDR3 totals 19 residues. CDR3 sequence: CASSQTTGLAITRVETQYF.

This rearrangement joins TRBV6-2 or TRBV6-3 to TRBJ2-1; TCRdb selects TRBD2, and the lack of DNA leaves this call unchecked. Germline CDR1 is MNHEY and CDR2 is SVGEGT. The length of the CDR3 is 16 residues. CDR3 protein: CASSLQRREGYNEQFF.

This sequence joins TRBV20-1 and TRBJ2-1; the D gene TCRdb calls, TRBD1, cannot be checked with no DNA. The CDR3 extends over 17 amino acids. CDR1 DFQATT and CDR2 SNEGSKA come from the germline V gene (reference sequence). CDR3 sequence: CSASRDRGLAGINEQFF.

The V and J genes are TRBV24-1 and TRBJ2-6; TCRdb's assignment of TRBD2 cannot be checked, as there is no DNA. The CDR3 has 19 residues. Germline V CDR1 and CDR2: KGHDR, SFDVKD. The CDR3 is CATSDLGSAWETGANVLTF.

The CDR3: CASSPGGGQKGPNEKLFF. The chain employs TRBV6-1 and TRBJ1-4. The CDR3 is 18 amino acids. CDR1 is MNHNS and CDR2 is SASEGT in the germline V gene.

This sequence joins TRBV29-1 and TRBJ1-1; absent DNA, TCRdb's TRBD1 call cannot be checked. This CDR3 spans 15 amino acids. Germline lookup yields CDR1 SQVTM and CDR2 ANQGSEA. The CDR3 sequence is CSVPIPGTGLTEAFF.

The gene calls are TRBV12-3 or TRBV12-4 and TRBJ2-2; with no DNA, the TCRdb D assignment of TRBD1 cannot be verified. The CDR3 loop spans 15 amino acids. CDR3 in amino acids: CASPWDRGNAGELFF.

V and J are TRBV12-3 or TRBV12-4 and TRBJ2-1. The CDR3 has 12 residues. This CDR3 is CASSLLGNEQFF.

The chain carries TRBV20-1 and TRBJ2-1; absent DNA, TCRdb's TRBD2 call cannot be checked. The CDR3 has 18 amino acids. Germline V gene lookup returns CDR1 DFQATT and CDR2 SNEGSKA (reference sequence). The CDR3 is CSARGTSGRPSSYNEQFF.

The J gene is TRBJ1-1, the V gene TRBV18; TCRdb lists TRBD1, though no DNA is available to test this call. The CDR3 totals 14 residues. Looked up from germline, CDR1 is KGHSH and CDR2 is LQKENI. The CDR3 here is CASSPQTGNNEAFF. The full variable domain, rest sourced from reference TRBV18 and TRBJ1-1, is NAGVMQNPRHLVRRRGQEARLRCSPMKGHSHVYWYRQLPEEGLKFMVYLQKENIIDESGMPKERFSAEFPKEGPSILRIQQVVRGDSAAYFCASSPQTGNNEAFFGQGTRLTVV.

The chain joins TRBV5-1 to TRBJ2-1; TCRdb outputs TRBD1, but without DNA this stays unchecked. Germline V gives CDR1 SGHRS, CDR2 YFSETQ. The CDR3 is made up of 11 amino acids. The CDR3 sequence is CASGAFNEQFF. The variable domain in full, with the rest retrieved from reference TRBV5-1 and TRBJ2-1, is KAGVTQTPRYLIKTRGQQVTLSCSPISGHRSVSWYQQTPGQGLQFLFEYFSETQRNKGNFPGRFSGRQFSNSRSEMNVSTLELGDSALYLCASGAFNEQFFGPGTRLTVL.

The chain couples TRBV10-3 to TRBJ2-2; TCRdb's D gene call, TRBD2, goes unchecked for lack of DNA. Germline V lookup: CDR1 ENHRY, CDR2 SYGVKD. The CDR3 runs 15 residues. The chain's CDR3 is CAITNGSPNTGELFF.

The chain combines TRBV6-5 with TRBJ2-7; without DNA, the TCRdb call of TRBD1 cannot be checked. Germline V gene lookup returns CDR1 MNHEY and CDR2 SVGAGI. CDR3 length: 14 amino acids. The CDR3 spells CASSYSDRGGEQYF.

The chain uses TRBV10-3 and TRBJ2-3; TCRdb selects TRBD2, and the lack of DNA leaves this call unchecked. CDR3 length: 11 amino acids. CDR1 and CDR2 from the germline V gene are ENHRY and SYGVKD. The CDR3 here is CAVDSDDTQYF.

The chain recombines TRBV15 with TRBJ2-2; the TCRdb D gene call, TRBD1, has no DNA to confirm it. The V gene's germline CDR1 is LNHNV and CDR2 YYDKDF (reference sequence). This CDR3 is 17 amino acids long. The CDR3 sequence is CATSRGSGGPNTGELFF.

The CDR3 sequence is CAISGRESGEQYF. The genes are TRBV10-3 and TRBJ2-7; checking the TCRdb D call of TRBD2 is not possible without DNA. The germline gives CDR1 ENHRY, CDR2 SYGVKD. This CDR3 contains 13 residues.

The rearrangement links TRBV12-3 or TRBV12-4 to TRBJ1-5. The CDR3 extends over 15 amino acids. CDR3 in amino acids: CASSLSGPGNQPQHF.

This sequence joins TRBV12-3 or TRBV12-4 and TRBJ1-5. This CDR3 has 14 amino acids. CDR3 residues: CASRGLGQDQPQHF.

The chain recombines TRBV27 with TRBJ2-7; TCRdb lists TRBD2, though no DNA is available to test this call. The CDR3 sequence is 17 residues long. Germline assignment: CDR1 MNHEY and CDR2 SMNVEV (reference sequence). The CDR3 loop is CASSLGSGGSYPYEQYF.

The rearrangement links TRBV7-9 to TRBJ1-4. CDR1 SEHNR and CDR2 FQNEAQ come from the germline V gene (reference sequence). The CDR3 is 16 amino acids. This CDR3 reads CASSTGTGRTNEKLFF. The full variable domain, in which reference TRBV7-9 and TRBJ1-4 provide the parts outside the CDR3, is DTGVSQNPRHKITKRGQNVTFRCDPISEHNRLYWYRQTLGQGPEFLTYFQNEAQLEKSRLLSDRFSAERPKGSFSTLEIQRTEQGDSAMYLCASSTGTGRTNEKLFFGSGTQLSVL.

The rearrangement uses TRBV20-1 and TRBJ2-3; TCRdb outputs TRBD1, but without DNA this stays unchecked. This CDR3 contains 14 residues. CDR1 and CDR2 from the germline V gene are DFQATT and SNEGSKA (reference sequence). The CDR3 sequence is CSAIPYTSTDTQYF.

The chain joins TRBV6-2 or TRBV6-3 to TRBJ2-1; TCRdb designates TRBD1, a call that cannot be tested without DNA. Germline CDR1 is MNHEY and CDR2 is SVGEGT. This CDR3 spans 17 amino acids. The CDR3 reads CASSYGGSPSSYNEQFF.

The chain joins TRBV29-1 to TRBJ2-3. The CDR3 covers 14 residues. Germline values: CDR1 SQVTM, CDR2 ANQGSEA. CDR3 residues: CSVDALGNTDTQYF.

The V and J genes are TRBV10-2 and TRBJ2-5; TCRdb outputs TRBD1, but without DNA this stays unchecked. Germline V lookup: CDR1 WSHSY, CDR2 SAAADI. There are 13 residues in the CDR3. Here the CDR3 reads CASSSQGWETQYF.

This chain links TRBV6-1 with TRBJ2-3; the TCRdb D gene call, TRBD1, has no DNA to confirm it. The CDR3 sequence is 13 residues long. Germline assignment: CDR1 MNHNS and CDR2 SASEGT. The CDR3 region is CASSGRGVDTQYF.

This chain links TRBV7-2 with TRBJ2-6; absent DNA, TCRdb's TRBD1 call cannot be checked. Germline values: CDR1 SGHTA, CDR2 FQGNSA. This CDR3 comprises 20 residues. This CDR3 reads CASSLTFGGRVRSGANVLTF. Filled out from reference TRBV7-2 and TRBJ2-6, the complete variable domain reads GAGVSQSPSNKVTEKGKDVELRCDPISGHTALYWYRQSLGQGLEFLIYFQGNSAPDKSGLPSDRFSAERTGGSVSTLTIQRTQQEDSAVYLCASSLTFGGRVRSGANVLTFGAGSRLTVL.

The rearrangement links TRBV7-2 to TRBJ2-7; absent DNA, TCRdb's TRBD2 call cannot be checked. The germline gives CDR1 SGHTA, CDR2 FQGNSA. The CDR3 runs 19 residues. CDR3 sequence reads: CASSLRLGLAGGPPYEQYF.

The rearrangement uses TRBV5-1 and TRBJ2-5; TCRdb indicates TRBD1, and absent DNA this call remains unverified. Germline V gene data show CDR1 as SGHRS and CDR2 as YFSETQ. There are 18 residues in the CDR3. CDR3: CASSKGQGASAKQETQYF.

CDR3 amino acids: CASRDNRGEQYF. The chain couples TRBV7-2 to TRBJ2-7; TCRdb gives TRBD1 as the D gene, but with no DNA this cannot be confirmed. The CDR3 sequence is 12 residues long. Germline CDR1 reads SGHTA; CDR2 reads FQGNSA.